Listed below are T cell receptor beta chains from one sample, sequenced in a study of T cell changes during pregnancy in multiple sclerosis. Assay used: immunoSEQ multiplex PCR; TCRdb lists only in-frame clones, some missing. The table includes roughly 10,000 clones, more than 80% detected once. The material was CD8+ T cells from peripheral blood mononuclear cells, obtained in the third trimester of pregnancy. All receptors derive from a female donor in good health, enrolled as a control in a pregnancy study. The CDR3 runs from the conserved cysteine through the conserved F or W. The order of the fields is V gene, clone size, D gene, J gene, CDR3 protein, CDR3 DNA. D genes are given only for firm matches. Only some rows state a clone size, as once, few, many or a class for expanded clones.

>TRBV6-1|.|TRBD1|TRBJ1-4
CASSEGDRGAEKLFF
TGTGCCAGCAGTGAAGGCGACAGGGGGGCTGAAAAACTGTTTTTT
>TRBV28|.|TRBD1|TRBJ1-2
CASSSLSLPGQASPYYGYTF
TGTGCCAGCAGTTCGCTCTCCCTGCCGGGACAGGCCTCACCCTACTATGGCTACACCTTC
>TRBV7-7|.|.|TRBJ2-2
CASSLNSGELFF
TGTGCCAGCAGCTTGAACTCCGGGGAGCTGTTTTTT
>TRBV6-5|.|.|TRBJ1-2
CASMAGQSYTF
TGTGCCAGCATGGCAGGGCAAAGCTACACCTTC
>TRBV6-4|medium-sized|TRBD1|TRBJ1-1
CASSDSPGQEAFF
TGTGCCAGCAGTGACTCTCCGGGACAGGAAGCTTTCTTT
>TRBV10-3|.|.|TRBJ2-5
CAISELGAAQTQYF
TGTGCCATCAGTGAGCTGGGAGCGGCCCAGACCCAGTACTTC
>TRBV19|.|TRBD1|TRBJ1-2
CASKGTGLNYGYTF
TGTGCCAGTAAAGGGACAGGGCTAAACTATGGCTACACCTTC
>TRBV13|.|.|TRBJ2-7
CASSLRGRYEQYF
TGTGCCAGCAGCTTACGGGGGAGGTACGAGCAGTACTTC
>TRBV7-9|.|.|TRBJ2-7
CASSGNPGSTYEQYF
TGTGCCAGCAGCGGAAACCCGGGGTCTACCTACGAGCAGTACTTC
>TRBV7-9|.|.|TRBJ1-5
CASSSSGAFLGNQPQHF
TGTGCCAGCAGCTCATCAGGGGCGTTTTTGGGCAATCAGCCCCAGCATTTT
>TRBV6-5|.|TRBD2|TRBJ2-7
CASSPDSGSFYEQYF
TGTGCCAGCAGCCCTGATAGCGGGAGCTTCTACGAGCAGTACTTC
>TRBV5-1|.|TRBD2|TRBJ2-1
CASSLEGLDLDEQFF
TGCGCCAGCAGCTTGGAGGGACTAGACTTGGATGAGCAGTTCTTC
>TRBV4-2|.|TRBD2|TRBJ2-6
CASSQAREGTSGANVLTF
TGTGCCAGCAGCCAAGCCCGGGAGGGAACCTCTGGGGCCAACGTCCTGACTTTC
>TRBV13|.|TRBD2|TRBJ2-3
CASSPRTSGTDTQYF
TGTGCCAGCAGCCCACGGACTAGCGGAACAGATACGCAGTATTTT
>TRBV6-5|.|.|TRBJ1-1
CASSPAGLGYTEAFF
TGTGCCAGCAGCCCCGCAGGGTTAGGATACACTGAAGCTTTCTTT
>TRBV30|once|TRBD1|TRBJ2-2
CAWRGEDNRGRYTGELFF
TGTGCCTGGCGAGGAGAAGATAACAGGGGGCGGTACACCGGGGAGCTGTTTTTT
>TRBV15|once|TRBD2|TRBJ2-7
CATAVGGAEQYF
TGTGCCACCGCGGTGGGAGGGGCCGAGCAGTACTTC
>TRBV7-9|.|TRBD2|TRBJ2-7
CASSITSGTRAYEQYF
TGTGCCAGCAGCATTACTAGCGGCACCCGGGCCTACGAGCAGTACTTC
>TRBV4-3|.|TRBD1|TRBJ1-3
CASSRSDRGDTIYF
TGCGCCAGCAGCCGGTCGGACAGGGGGGACACCATATATTTT
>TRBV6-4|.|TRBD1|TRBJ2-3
CASSTGGEGYTDTQYF
TGTGCCAGCAGTACAGGGGGTGAAGGTTACACAGATACGCAGTATTTT
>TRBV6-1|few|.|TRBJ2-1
CASRSEDGAGNEQFF
TGTGCCAGCAGGAGTGAGGACGGTGCGGGCAATGAGCAGTTCTTC
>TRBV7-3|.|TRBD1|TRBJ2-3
CASSLESQGGSTDTQYF
TGTGCCAGCAGCTTAGAGTCACAGGGGGGCAGCACAGATACGCAGTATTTT
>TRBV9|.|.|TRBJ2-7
CASSPRKGEYEQYF
TGTGCCAGCAGCCCTCGTAAGGGAGAGTACGAGCAGTACTTC